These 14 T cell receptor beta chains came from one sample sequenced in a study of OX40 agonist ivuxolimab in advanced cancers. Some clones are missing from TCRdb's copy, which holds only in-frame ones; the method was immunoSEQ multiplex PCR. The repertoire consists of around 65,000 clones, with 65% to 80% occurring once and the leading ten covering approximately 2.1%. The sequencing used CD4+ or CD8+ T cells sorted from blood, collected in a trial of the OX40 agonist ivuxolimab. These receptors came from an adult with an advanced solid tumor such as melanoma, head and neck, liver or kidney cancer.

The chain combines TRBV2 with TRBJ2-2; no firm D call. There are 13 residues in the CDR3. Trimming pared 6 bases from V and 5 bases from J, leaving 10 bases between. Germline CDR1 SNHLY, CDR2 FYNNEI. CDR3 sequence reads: CASSATVTGELFF. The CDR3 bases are TGTGCCAGCAGCGCTACAGTAACCGGGGAGCTGTTTTTT.

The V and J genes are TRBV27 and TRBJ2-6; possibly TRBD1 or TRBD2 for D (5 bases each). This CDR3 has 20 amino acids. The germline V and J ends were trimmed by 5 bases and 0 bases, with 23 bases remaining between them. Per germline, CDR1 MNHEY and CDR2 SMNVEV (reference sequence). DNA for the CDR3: TGTGCCAGCAGTCTGACCCCCCCCGGGACCGCCAGCTCTGGGGCCAACGTCCTGACTTTC. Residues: CASSLTPPGTASSGANVLTF.

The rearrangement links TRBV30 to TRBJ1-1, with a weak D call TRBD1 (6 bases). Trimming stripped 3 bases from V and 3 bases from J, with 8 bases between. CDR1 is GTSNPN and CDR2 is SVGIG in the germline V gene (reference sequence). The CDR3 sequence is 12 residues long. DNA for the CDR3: TGTGCCTGGAGGAGGGGGGACACTGAAGCTTTCTTT. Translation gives CAWRRGDTEAFF.

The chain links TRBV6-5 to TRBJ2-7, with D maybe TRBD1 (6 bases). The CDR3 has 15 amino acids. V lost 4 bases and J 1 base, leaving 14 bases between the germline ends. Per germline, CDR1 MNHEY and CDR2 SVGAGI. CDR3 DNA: TGTGCCAGCAGTTTTGGGGCAGGGGTGTCCTACGAGCAGTACTTC. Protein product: CASSFGAGVSYEQYF.

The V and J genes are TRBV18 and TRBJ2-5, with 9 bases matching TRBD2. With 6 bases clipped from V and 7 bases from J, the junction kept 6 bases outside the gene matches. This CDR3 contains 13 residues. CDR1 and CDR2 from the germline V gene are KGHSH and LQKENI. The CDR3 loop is CASSLAGRGTQYF. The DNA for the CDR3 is TGTGCCAGCTCCCTAGCGGGGCGAGGGACCCAGTACTTC. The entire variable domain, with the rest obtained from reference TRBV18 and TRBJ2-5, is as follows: NAGVMQNPRHLVRRRGQEARLRCSPMKGHSHVYWYRQLPEEGLKFMVYLQKENIIDESGMPKERFSAEFPKEGPSILRIQQVVRGDSAAYFCASSLAGRGTQYFGPGTRLLVL.

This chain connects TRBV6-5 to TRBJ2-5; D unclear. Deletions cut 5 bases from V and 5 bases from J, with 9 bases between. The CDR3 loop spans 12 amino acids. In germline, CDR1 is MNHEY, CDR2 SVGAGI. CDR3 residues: CASSRHGETQYF. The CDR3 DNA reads TGTGCCAGCAGTCGACACGGGGAGACCCAGTACTTC.

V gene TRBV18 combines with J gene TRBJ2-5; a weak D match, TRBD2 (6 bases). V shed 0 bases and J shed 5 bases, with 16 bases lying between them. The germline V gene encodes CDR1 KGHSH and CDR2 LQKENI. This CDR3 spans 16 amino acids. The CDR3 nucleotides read TGTGCCAGCTCACCACCGTCCCGGGGAGGTGAGGAGACCCAGTACTTC. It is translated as CASSPPSRGGEETQYF.

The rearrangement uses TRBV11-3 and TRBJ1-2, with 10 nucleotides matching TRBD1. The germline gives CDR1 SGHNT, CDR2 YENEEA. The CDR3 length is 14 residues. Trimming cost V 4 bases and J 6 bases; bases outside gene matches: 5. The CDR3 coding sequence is TGTGCCAGCAGCTCGCCGGGGACAGGGGATGGCTACACCTTC. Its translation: CASSSPGTGDGYTF.

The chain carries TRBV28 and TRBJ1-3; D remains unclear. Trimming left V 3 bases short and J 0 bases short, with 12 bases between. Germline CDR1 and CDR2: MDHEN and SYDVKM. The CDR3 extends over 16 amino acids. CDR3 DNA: TGTGCCAGCAGTTTCAGGCGGCCCATCTCTGGAAACACCATATATTTT. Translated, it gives CASSFRRPISGNTIYF.

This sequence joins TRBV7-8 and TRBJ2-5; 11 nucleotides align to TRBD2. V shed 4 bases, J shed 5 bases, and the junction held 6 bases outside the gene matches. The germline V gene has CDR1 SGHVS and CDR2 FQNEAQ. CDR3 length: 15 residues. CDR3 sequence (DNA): TGTGCCAGCAGCTCATATAGCGGGAGGGGGGAGACCCAGTACTTC. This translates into CASSSYSGRGETQYF. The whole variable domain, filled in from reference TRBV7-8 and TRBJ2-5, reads GAGVSQSPRYKVAKRGQDVALRCDPISGHVSLFWYQQALGQGPEFLTYFQNEAQLDKSGLPSDRFFAERPEGSVSTLKIQRTQQEDSAVYLCASSSYSGRGETQYFGPGTRLLVL.

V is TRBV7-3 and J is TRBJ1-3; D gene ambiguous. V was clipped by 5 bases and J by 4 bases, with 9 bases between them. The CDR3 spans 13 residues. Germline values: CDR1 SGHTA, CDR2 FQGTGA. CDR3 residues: CASSPDTGNTIYF. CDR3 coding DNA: TGTGCCAGCAGCCCCGACACGGGAAACACCATATATTTT.

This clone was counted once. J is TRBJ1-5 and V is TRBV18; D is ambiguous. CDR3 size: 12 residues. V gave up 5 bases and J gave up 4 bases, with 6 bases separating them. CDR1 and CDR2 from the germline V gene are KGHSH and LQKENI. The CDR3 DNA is TGTGCCAGCTCAGAAGCTAATCAGCCCCAGCATTTT. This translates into CASSEANQPQHF.

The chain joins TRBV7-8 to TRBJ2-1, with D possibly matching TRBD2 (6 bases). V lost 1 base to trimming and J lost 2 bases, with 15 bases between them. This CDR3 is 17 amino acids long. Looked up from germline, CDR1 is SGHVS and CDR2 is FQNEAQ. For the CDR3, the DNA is TGTGCCAGCAGCTTAGGCGCGGTTGGACTAACCTACAATGAGCAGTTCTTC. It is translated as CASSLGAVGLTYNEQFF.

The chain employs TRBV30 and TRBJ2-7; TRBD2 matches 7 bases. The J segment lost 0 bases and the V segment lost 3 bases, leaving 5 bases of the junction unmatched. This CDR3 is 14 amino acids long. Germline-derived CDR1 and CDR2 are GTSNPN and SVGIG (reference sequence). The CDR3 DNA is TGTGCCTGGAGCCGGGACTACAGCTCCTACGAGCAGTACTTC. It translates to CAWSRDYSSYEQYF.